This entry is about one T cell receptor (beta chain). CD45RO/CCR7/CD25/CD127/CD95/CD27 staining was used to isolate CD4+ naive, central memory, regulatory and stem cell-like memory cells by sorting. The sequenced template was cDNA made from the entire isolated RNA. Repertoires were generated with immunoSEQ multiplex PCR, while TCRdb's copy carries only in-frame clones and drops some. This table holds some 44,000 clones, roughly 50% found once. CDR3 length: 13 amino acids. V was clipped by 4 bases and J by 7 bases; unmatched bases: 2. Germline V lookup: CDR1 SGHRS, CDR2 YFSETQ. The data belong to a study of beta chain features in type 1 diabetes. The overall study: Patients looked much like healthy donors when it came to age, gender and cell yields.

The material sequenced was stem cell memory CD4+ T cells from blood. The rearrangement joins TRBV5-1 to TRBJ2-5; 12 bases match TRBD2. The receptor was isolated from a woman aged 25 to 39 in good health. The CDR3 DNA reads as TGCGCCAGCAGCAGGGGACTAGCGGGGACCCAGTACTTC. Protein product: CASSRGLAGTQYF. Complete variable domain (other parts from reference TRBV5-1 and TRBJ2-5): KAGVTQTPRYLIKTRGQQVTLSCSPISGHRSVSWYQQTPGQGLQFLFEYFSETQRNKGNFPGRFSGRQFSNSRSEMNVSTLELGDSALYLCASSRGLAGTQYFGPGTRLLVL.